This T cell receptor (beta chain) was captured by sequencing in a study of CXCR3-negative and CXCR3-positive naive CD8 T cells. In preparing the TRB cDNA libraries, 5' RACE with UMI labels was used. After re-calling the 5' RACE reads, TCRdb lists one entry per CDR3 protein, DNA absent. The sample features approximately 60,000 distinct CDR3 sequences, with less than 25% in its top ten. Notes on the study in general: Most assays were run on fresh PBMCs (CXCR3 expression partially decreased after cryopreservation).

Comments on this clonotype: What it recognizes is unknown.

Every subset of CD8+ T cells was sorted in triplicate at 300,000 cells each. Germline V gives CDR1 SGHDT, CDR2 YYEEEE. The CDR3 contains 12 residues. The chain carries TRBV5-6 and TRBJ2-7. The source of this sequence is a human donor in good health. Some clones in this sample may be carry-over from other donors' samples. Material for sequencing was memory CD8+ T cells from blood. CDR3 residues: CASSQHHYEQYF.